Reported below is one T cell receptor beta chain. The antigen is undetermined. The data derive from a study of T cell responses to AZD1222 COVID-19 vaccine. Regarding the study as a whole: The reported proportion of spike-specific TCRs targeting unmutated variant regions was nearly half. Every sample of the repertoires postdated the peak T cell response.

With V trimmed by 3 bases and J by 8 bases, 5 bases remained unmatched. This CDR3 has 14 residues. CDR1 and CDR2 (germline): SEHNR, FQNEAQ (reference sequence). The protocol was immunoSEQ multiplex PCR, while the TCRdb copy is restricted to in-frame clones and leaves out a portion. The table lists 130,000 or so clones, more than 80% of them singletons, with over 0.85% in the top ten. The source material was peripheral blood, sampled on day 0 of MenACWY control vaccination. The genes are TRBV7-9 and TRBJ2-1; 9 nucleotides line up with TRBD1. The clonotype originates from an adult in good health. Written as DNA, the CDR3 is TGTGCCAGCAGCTTTTGGACAGGGGTAGATGAGCAGTTCTTC. It codes for CASSFWTGVDEQFF.